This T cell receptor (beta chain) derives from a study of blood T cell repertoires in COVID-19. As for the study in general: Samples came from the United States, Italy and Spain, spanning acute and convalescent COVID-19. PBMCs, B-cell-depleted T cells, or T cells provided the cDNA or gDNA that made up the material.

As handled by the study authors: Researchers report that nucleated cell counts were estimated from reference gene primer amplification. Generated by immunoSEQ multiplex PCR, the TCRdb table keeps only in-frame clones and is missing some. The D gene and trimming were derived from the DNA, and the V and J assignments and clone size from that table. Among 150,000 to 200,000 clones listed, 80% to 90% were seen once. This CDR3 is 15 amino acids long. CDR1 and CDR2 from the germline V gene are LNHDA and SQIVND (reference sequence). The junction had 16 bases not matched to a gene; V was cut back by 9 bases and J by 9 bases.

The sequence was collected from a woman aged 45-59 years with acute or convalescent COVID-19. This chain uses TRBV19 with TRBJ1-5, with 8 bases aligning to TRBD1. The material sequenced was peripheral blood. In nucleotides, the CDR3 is TGTGCCAGCCGACAGGGGAGAAGTACTTATATGCCCCAGCATTTT. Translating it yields CASRQGRSTYMPQHF.